Listed below are T cell receptor beta chains from one sample, sequenced in a study of T cells after yellow fever vaccination. TCRdb fed the 5' RACE reads into MiXCR, producing one record per CDR3 protein. The sample yields 120,000 to 150,000 distinct CDR3 sequences, 7.7% seen once. Source: CD4+ T cells sorted from PBMCs, taken 5 days after the yellow fever booster vaccination. The origin of the receptors is a man under 40 who received the YFV17D yellow fever vaccine. Each CDR3 is given with its conserved first and last residue. A D gene is named only where the DNA matches it firmly. For some rows the clone size is stated as once, few or many, or as a class when expanded; others skip it.

>TRBD2|TRBV18|.|TRBJ2-2
CASSLRTSGDTGELFF
TGTGCCAGCTCACTACGGACTAGCGGGGACACCGGGGAGCTGTTTTTT
>.|TRBV11-2|.|TRBJ2-2
CASSPTPLPTGELFF
TGTGCCAGCAGCCCCACCCCCTTACCCACCGGGGAGCTGTTTTTT
>.|TRBV18|.|TRBJ2-3
CASSPYQRTSTDTQYF
TGTGCCAGCTCACCGTATCAGCGGACTAGCACAGATACGCAGTATTTT
>TRBD1|TRBV5-8|many|TRBJ2-1
CASSLEAGGEQFF
TGTGCCAGCAGCTTGGAAGCAGGGGGTGAGCAGTTCTTC
>TRBD2|TRBV5-1|many|TRBJ2-5
CASSSQTSLGETQYF
TGCGCCAGCAGCTCCCAGACTAGCTTGGGAGAGACCCAGTACTTC
>.|TRBV19|.|TRBJ2-7
CASSLGTGQTRRGEQYF
TGTGCCAGTAGTCTGGGCACTGGACAAACGCGTCGAGGGGAGCAGTACTTC
>.|TRBV7-2|.|TRBJ1-5
CASSLEGAQPQHF
TGTGCCAGCAGCTTAGAAGGTGCTCAGCCCCAGCATTTT
>TRBD1|TRBV20-1|many|TRBJ1-2
CSARDPRGIYGYTF
TGCAGTGCTAGAGATCCCAGGGGGATCTATGGCTACACCTTC
>TRBD2|TRBV7-6|many|TRBJ2-1
CASSLALAASYNEQFF
TGTGCCAGCAGCTTAGCTCTAGCGGCCTCCTACAATGAGCAGTTCTTC
>.|TRBV20-1|many|TRBJ2-7
CSARVLDEQYF
TGCAGTGCTAGAGTATTGGACGAGCAGTACTTC
>.|TRBV5-1|many|TRBJ2-1
CASSLARDRTYNEQFF
TGCGCCAGCAGCTTGGCCCGTGACAGGACCTACAATGAGCAGTTCTTC
>TRBD1|TRBV5-1|many|TRBJ2-7
CASSRTGTSSYEQYF
TGCGCCAGCAGCCGGACAGGGACGAGCTCCTACGAGCAGTACTTC
>.|TRBV15|.|TRBJ1-3
CATSKRQWLSGNTIYF
TGTGCCACCAGCAAAAGACAGTGGCTCTCTGGAAACACCATATATTTT
>.|TRBV6-6|many|TRBJ2-7
CASSSDRSSEQYF
TGTGCCAGCAGTTCTGACAGGTCTAGTGAGCAGTACTTC
>TRBD1|TRBV20-1|many|TRBJ2-5
CSAWTGGETQYF
TGCAGTGCTTGGACAGGGGGGGAGACCCAGTACTTC
>.|TRBV5-1|many|TRBJ2-3
CASQTGSIDTQYF
TGCGCCAGCCAGACAGGTTCCATCGATACGCAGTATTTT
>TRBD2|TRBV6-5|many|TRBJ2-7
CASAGGIYEQYF
TGTGCCAGCGCGGGAGGGATTTACGAGCAGTACTTC
>TRBD2|TRBV5-6|many|TRBJ2-7
CASSASGRVWEQYF
TGTGCCAGCAGTGCCAGCGGGAGGGTCTGGGAGCAGTACTTC
>TRBD2|TRBV12-3/TRBV12-4|.|TRBJ2-7
CASSPRTSGRAKQYF
TGTGCCAGCAGTCCCCGGACTAGCGGGAGGGCAAAGCAGTACTTC
>.|TRBV7-9|many|TRBJ2-3
CASSAVSRVPDTQYF
TGTGCCAGCAGCGCAGTCTCCAGGGTTCCAGATACGCAGTATTTT
>TRBD2|TRBV11-3|many|TRBJ2-1
CASSRVSGASYNEQFF
TGTGCCAGCAGCCGGGTTAGCGGGGCCTCCTACAATGAGCAGTTCTTC
>.|TRBV5-1|few|TRBJ2-7
CASSGQGREQYF
TGCGCCAGCAGCGGGCAGGGACGCGAGCAGTACTTC
>.|TRBV5-4|few|TRBJ2-1
CASSFRSNYNEQFF
TGTGCCAGCAGCTTCAGGTCAAACTACAATGAGCAGTTCTTC
>.|TRBV7-9|many|TRBJ2-5
CASSPMGHQETQYF
TGTGCCAGCAGCCCGATGGGCCACCAAGAGACCCAGTACTTC
>.|TRBV28|many|TRBJ2-3
CASSLSSGLAGTDTQYF
TGTGCCAGCAGTTTATCCTCGGGGCTAGCTGGCACAGATACGCAGTATTTT
>.|TRBV7-2|many|TRBJ1-1
CASSLVTGTEAFF
TGTGCCAGCAGCTTAGTAACAGGGACTGAAGCTTTCTTT
>TRBD2|TRBV27|.|TRBJ2-7
CASSRLAGSSSEQYF
TGTGCCAGCAGTCGGCTAGCGGGATCGTCCAGCGAGCAGTACTTC
>.|TRBV5-4|many|TRBJ2-3
CASSLRGGSDTQYF
TGTGCCAGCAGCCTCCGAGGAGGGAGTGATACGCAGTATTTT
>TRBD2|TRBV3-1|many|TRBJ2-1
CASSQLAGGTTEQFF
TGTGCCAGCAGCCAACTAGCGGGAGGCACCACTGAGCAGTTCTTC
>.|TRBV7-7|many|TRBJ2-3
CASSKTGSISDTQYF
TGTGCCAGCAGCAAAACAGGGTCCATCTCAGATACGCAGTATTTT
>TRBD2|TRBV4-2|many|TRBJ2-3
CASSQALGLANTDTQYF
TGTGCCAGCAGCCAAGCTCTGGGACTAGCGAACACAGATACGCAGTATTTT
>TRBD1|TRBV5-1|.|TRBJ2-7
CASSRGQGTYEQYF
TGCGCCAGCAGCAGGGGACAGGGGACCTACGAGCAGTACTTC
>.|TRBV5-1|many|TRBJ2-1
CASSLAGIEQFF
TGTGCCAGCAGCTTAGCTGGGATAGAGCAGTTCTTC
>TRBD1|TRBV30|many|TRBJ1-4
CAWSVFGGQGVF
TGTGCCTGGAGTGTTTTCGGAGGTCAGGGGGTTTTT
>.|TRBV5-4|.|TRBJ2-7
CASSLDSGSYEQYF
TGTGCCAGCAGCTTGGATTCCGGATCCTACGAGCAGTACTTC
>.|TRBV7-9|many|TRBJ1-2
CASSLGGAPNYGYTF
TGTGCCAGCAGCTTAGGTGGGGCCCCTAACTATGGCTACACCTTC
>.|TRBV7-2|.|TRBJ1-2
CASSRVGTASRVGYTF
TGTGCCAGCAGCCGCGTAGGGACGGCCTCGAGGGTGGGCTACACCTTC
>.|TRBV12-3/TRBV12-4|many|TRBJ1-5
CASSLGARQPQHF
TGTGCCAGCAGTTTAGGGGCCCGTCAGCCCCAGCATTTT
>.|TRBV6-1|many|TRBJ1-5
CASRIGHNQPQHF
TGTGCCAGCAGAATAGGACATAATCAGCCCCAGCATTTT
>.|TRBV18|many|TRBJ2-1
CASSGSGTQREEQFF
TGTGCCAGCTCAGGGTCCGGGACTCAACGGGAGGAGCAGTTCTTC
>TRBD1|TRBV5-4|.|TRBJ2-4
CASSLGTGVNIQYF
TGTGCCAGCAGCTTGGGGACAGGGGTGAACATTCAGTACTTC
>TRBD1|TRBV2|.|TRBJ2-4
CASSEGQGFKNIQYF
TGTGCCAGCAGCGAGGGACAGGGTTTCAAAAACATTCAGTACTTC
>.|TRBV30|many|TRBJ2-2
CAWTANTGELFF
TGTGCCTGGACAGCGAACACCGGGGAGCTGTTTTTT
>TRBD2|TRBV7-8|many|TRBJ2-5
CASSPASGMVTQYF
TGTGCCAGCAGCCCGGCCAGCGGGATGGTGACCCAGTACTTC
>.|TRBV7-2|many|TRBJ2-1
CASSLGPDNEQFF
TGTGCCAGCAGCTTAGGTCCGGACAATGAGCAGTTCTTC
>.|TRBV6-5|many|TRBJ2-7
CASRPGLSSYEQYF
TGTGCCAGCAGGCCGGGACTGAGCTCCTACGAGCAGTACTTC
>.|TRBV5-1|.|TRBJ1-3
CASSPGSISGNTIYF
TGCGCCAGCAGCCCCGGGTCGATCTCTGGAAACACCATATATTTT
>.|TRBV30|many|TRBJ1-5
CAWNTGNQPQHF
TGTGCCTGGAATACCGGGAATCAGCCCCAGCATTTT
>TRBD2|TRBV3-1|many|TRBJ2-5
CASSRWTSGRAPQETQYF
TGTGCCAGCAGCCGCTGGACTAGCGGGAGGGCCCCCCAAGAGACCCAGTACTTC